The sample holds one count of the clone carrying this T cell receptor (beta chain). What it binds is unknown. This sample was included in a study of OX40 agonist ivuxolimab in advanced cancers. Study overall: Enrolled patients in dose escalation had cancers that were hepatocellular carcinoma, melanoma, renal cell or head and neck cancer. Study-level results: CD4+ T cells averaged fewer expanded clones than CD8+ T cells.

The trim removed 4 bases at V and 2 bases at J, leaving 6 bases unmatched. There are 16 residues in the CDR3. Germline-derived CDR1 and CDR2 are SGHDT and YYEEEE. Only in-frame clones appear in the TCRdb table, and some are missing; sequencing was by immunoSEQ multiplex PCR. This table holds 70,000 or so clones, roughly 89% found once. The sequencing used CD4+ or CD8+ T cells sorted from blood, collected in a trial of the OX40 agonist ivuxolimab. This chain connects TRBV5-6 to TRBJ2-6, with 7 bases that match TRBD2. This sequence originates from an adult with an advanced solid tumor such as melanoma, head and neck, liver or kidney cancer. CDR3 sequence: CASSMLAATGANVLTF. CDR3 coding DNA: TGTGCCAGCAGCATGCTAGCGGCCACTGGGGCCAACGTCCTGACTTTC.